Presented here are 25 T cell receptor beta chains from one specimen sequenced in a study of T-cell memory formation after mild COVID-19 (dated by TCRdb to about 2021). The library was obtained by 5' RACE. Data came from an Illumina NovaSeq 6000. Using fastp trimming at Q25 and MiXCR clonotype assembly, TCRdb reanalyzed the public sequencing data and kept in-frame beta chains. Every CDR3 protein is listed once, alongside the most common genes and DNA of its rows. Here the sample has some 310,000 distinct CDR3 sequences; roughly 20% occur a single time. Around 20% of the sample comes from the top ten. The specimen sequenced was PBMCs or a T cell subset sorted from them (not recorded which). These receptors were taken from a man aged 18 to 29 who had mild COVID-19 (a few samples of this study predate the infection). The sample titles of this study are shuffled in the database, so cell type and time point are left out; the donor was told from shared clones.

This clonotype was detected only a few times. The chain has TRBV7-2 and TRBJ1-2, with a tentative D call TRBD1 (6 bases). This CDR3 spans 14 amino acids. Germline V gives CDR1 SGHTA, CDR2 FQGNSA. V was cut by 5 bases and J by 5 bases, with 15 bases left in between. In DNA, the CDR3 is TGTGCCAGCAGCACAGGACAGTTAGGTTATGGCTACACCTTC. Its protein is CASSTGQLGYGYTF.

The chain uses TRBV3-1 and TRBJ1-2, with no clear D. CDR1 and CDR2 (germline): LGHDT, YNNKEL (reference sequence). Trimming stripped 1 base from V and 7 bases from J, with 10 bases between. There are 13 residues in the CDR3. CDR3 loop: CASSQGGGTGYTF. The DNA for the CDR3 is TGTGCCAGCAGCCAAGGAGGAGGAACTGGCTACACCTTC.

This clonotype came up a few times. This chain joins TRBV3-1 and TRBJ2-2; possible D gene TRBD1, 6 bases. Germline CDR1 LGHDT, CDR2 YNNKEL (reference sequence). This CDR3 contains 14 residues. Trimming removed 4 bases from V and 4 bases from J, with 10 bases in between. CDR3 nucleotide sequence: TGTGCCAGCAGCCTTGGACAGATCACCGGGGAGCTGTTTTTT. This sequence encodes CASSLGQITGELFF.

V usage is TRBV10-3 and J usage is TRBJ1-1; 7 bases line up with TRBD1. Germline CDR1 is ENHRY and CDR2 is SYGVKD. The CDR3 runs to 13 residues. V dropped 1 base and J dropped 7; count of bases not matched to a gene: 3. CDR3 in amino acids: CAISELGQLEAFF. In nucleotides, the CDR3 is TGTGCCATCAGTGAGTTGGGACAGCTTGAAGCTTTCTTT.

CDR3 sequence reads: CSASQGSTDTQYF. CDR3 bases: TGCAGTGCCTCACAGGGTAGCACAGATACGCAGTATTTT. The chain employs TRBV20-1 and TRBJ2-3, with D maybe TRBD1 (6 bases). This CDR3 has 13 amino acids. Trimming stripped 6 bases from V and 0 bases from J, with 10 bases between. Germline loops: CDR1 DFQATT, CDR2 SNEGSKA (reference sequence).

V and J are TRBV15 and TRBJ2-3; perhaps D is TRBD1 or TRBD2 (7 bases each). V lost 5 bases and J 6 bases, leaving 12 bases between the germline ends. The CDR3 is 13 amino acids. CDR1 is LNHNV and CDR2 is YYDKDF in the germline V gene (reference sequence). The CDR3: CATSSRGGDTQYF. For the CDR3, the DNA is TGTGCCACCAGCTCCAGGGGGGGGGATACGCAGTATTTT.

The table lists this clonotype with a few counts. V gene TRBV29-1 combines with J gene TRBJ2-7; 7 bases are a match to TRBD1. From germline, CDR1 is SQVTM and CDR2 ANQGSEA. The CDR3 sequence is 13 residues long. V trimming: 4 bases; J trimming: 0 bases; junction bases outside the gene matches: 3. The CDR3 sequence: CSVAGTASYEQYF. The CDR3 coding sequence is TGCAGCGTTGCCGGGACAGCCTCCTACGAGCAGTACTTC.

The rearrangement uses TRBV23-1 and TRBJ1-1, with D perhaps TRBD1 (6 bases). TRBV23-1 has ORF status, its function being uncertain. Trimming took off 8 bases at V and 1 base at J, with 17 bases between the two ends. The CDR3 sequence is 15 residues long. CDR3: CASAALGAKNTEAFF. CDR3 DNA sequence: TGCGCCAGCGCGGCCTTGGGGGCCAAGAACACTGAAGCTTTCTTT.

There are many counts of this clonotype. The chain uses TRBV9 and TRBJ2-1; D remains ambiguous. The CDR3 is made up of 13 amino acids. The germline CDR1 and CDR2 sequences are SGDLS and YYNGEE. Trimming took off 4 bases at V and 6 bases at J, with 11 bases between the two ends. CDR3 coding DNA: TGTGCCAGCAGCCCGTCAACTTCCAATGAGCAGTTCTTC. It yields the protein CASSPSTSNEQFF. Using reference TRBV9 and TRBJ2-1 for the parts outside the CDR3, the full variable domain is DSGVTQTPKHLITATGQRVTLRCSPRSGDLSVYWYQQSLDQGLQFLIQYYNGEERAKGNILERFSAQQFPDLHSELNLSSLELGDSALYFCASSPSTSNEQFFGPGTRLTVL.

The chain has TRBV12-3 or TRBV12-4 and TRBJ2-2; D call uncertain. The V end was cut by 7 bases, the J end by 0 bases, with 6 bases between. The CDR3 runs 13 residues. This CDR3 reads CASTSSNTGELFF. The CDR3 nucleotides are TGTGCCAGCACTTCTTCGAACACCGGGGAGCTGTTTTTT.

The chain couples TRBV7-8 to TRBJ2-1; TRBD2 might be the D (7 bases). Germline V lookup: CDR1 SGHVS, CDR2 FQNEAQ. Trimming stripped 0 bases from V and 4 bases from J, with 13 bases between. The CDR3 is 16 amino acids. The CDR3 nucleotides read TGTGCCAGCAGCTTAGCGCTGGGGGGGCCTTACAATGAGCAGTTCTTC. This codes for CASSLALGGPYNEQFF. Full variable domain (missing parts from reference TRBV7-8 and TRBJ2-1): GAGVSQSPRYKVAKRGQDVALRCDPISGHVSLFWYQQALGQGPEFLTYFQNEAQLDKSGLPSDRFFAERPEGSVSTLKIQRTQQEDSAVYLCASSLALGGPYNEQFFGPGTRLTVL.

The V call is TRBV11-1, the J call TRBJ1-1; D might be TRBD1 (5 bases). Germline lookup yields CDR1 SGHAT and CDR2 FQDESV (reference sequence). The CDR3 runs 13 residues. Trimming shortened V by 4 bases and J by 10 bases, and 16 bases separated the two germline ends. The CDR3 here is CASSWTGDPAAFF. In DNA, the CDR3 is TGTGCCAGCAGCTGGACCGGGGACCCGGCAGCTTTCTTT.

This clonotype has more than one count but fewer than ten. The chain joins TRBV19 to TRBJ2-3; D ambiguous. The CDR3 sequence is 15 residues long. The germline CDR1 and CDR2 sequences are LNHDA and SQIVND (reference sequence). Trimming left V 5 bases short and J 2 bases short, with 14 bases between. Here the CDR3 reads CASSYQQLLTDTQYF. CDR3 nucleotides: TGTGCCAGTAGTTACCAGCAACTACTCACAGATACGCAGTATTTT.

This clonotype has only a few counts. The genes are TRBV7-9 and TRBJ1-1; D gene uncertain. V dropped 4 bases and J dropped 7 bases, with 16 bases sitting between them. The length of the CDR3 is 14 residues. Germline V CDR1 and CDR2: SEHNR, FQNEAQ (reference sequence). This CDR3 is CASSYPRVIGEAFF. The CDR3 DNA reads TGTGCCAGCAGCTACCCTAGGGTAATTGGTGAAGCTTTCTTT.

The CDR3 protein is CASSPSEGYEQYV. The CDR3 nucleotides read TGTGCCAGCAGCCCGTCCGAAGGCTACGAGCAGTACGTC. This chain uses TRBV4-2 with TRBJ2-7; unclear D gene. This CDR3 contains 13 residues. V was trimmed by 4 bases and J by 3 bases, leaving 10 bases between them. From germline, CDR1 is LGHNA and CDR2 YNFKEQ.

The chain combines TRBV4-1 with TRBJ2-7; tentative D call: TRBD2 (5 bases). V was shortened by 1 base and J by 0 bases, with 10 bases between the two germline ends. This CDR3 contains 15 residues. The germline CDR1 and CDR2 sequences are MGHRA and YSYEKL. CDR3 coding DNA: TGCGCCAGCAGCCAAGGGGAGTACAGCTCCTACGAGCAGTACTTC. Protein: CASSQGEYSSYEQYF.

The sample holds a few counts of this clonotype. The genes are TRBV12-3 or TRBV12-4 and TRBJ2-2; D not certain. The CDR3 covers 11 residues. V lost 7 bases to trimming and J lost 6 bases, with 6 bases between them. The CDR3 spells CASTRSGELFF. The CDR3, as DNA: TGTGCCAGCACCAGATCCGGGGAGCTGTTTTTT.

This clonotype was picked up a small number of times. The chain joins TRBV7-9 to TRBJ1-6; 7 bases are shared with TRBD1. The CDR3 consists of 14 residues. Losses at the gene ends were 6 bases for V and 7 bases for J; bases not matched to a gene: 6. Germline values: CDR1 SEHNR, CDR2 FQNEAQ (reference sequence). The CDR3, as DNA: TGTGCCAGCAGAGGACAGGTTGGGAATTCACCCCTCCACTTT. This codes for CASRGQVGNSPLHF.

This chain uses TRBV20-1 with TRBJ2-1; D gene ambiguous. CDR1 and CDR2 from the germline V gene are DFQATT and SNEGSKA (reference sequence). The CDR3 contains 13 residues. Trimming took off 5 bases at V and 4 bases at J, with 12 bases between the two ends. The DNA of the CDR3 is TGCAGTGCTGTGAGGAACACTTACAATGAGCAGTTCTTC. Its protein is CSAVRNTYNEQFF.

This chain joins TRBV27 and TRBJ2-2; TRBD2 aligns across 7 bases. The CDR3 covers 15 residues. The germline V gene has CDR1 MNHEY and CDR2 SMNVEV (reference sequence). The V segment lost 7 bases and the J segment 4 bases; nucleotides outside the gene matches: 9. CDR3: CASKYGGLSTGELFF. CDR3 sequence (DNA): TGTGCCAGCAAGTACGGGGGGTTGAGCACCGGGGAGCTGTTTTTT.

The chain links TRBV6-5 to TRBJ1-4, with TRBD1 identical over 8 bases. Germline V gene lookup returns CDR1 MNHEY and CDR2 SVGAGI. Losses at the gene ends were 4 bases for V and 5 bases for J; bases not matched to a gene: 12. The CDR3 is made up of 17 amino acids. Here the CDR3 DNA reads TGTGCCAGCAGTTCCAACATCAGGGGGCTAAAAAATGAAAAACTGTTTTTT. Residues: CASSSNIRGLKNEKLFF.

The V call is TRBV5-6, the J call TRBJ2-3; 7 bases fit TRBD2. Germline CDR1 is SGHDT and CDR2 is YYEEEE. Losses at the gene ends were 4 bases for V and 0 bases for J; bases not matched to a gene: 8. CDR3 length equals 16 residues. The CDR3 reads CASSPWGGISTDTQYF. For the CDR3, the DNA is TGTGCCAGCAGCCCCTGGGGGGGGATAAGCACAGATACGCAGTATTTT.

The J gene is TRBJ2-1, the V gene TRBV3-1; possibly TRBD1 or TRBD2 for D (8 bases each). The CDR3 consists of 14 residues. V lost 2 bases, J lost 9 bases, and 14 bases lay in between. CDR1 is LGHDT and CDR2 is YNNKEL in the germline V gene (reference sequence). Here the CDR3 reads CASSQQGAGGEQFF. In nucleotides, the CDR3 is TGTGCCAGCAGCCAACAGGGGGCGGGAGGTGAGCAGTTCTTC.

The CDR3 loop reads CASRLGTVSGNTIYF. In DNA, the CDR3 is TGCGCCAGCAGGTTAGGGACAGTCTCTGGAAACACCATATATTTT. The rearrangement joins TRBV5-1 to TRBJ1-3; TRBD1 aligns across 7 bases. Germline V gene data show CDR1 as SGHRS and CDR2 as YFSETQ. The CDR3 consists of 15 residues. Trimming cost V 5 bases and J 0 bases; bases outside gene matches: 5.

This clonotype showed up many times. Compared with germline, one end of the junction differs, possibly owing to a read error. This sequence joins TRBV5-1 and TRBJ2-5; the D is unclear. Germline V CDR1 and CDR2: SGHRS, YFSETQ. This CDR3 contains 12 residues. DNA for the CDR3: TGTGCCAGCTCCCTAGTAGGGGAGACCCAGTACTTC. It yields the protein CASSLVGETQYF.